This passage covers 12 T cell receptor beta chains from one sample sequenced in a study of OX40 agonist ivuxolimab in advanced cancers. This table comes from immunoSEQ multiplex PCR, and its TCRdb copy is limited to in-frame clones, with some not included. The sample holds around 19,000 clones, around four fifths seen once. Sequenced here: CD4+ or CD8+ T cells sorted from blood, sampled in a trial of the OX40 agonist ivuxolimab. Receptors were obtained from an adult with an advanced solid tumor such as melanoma, head and neck, liver or kidney cancer.

The chain combines TRBV15 with TRBJ2-7; TRBD1 might be the D (5 bases). V was cut by 5 bases and J by 0 bases, with 20 bases left in between. The CDR3 extends over 17 amino acids. Germline V CDR1 and CDR2: LNHNV, YYDKDF (reference sequence). The DNA for the CDR3 is TGTGCCACCAGCGGAACCTTTACAGGCGCAGACTCCTACGAGCAGTACTTC. Translation gives CATSGTFTGADSYEQYF.

The chain employs TRBV11-3 and TRBJ2-1; perhaps TRBD2 as D (5 bases). V dropped 1 base and J dropped 7 bases, with 8 bases sitting between them. The CDR3 sequence is 13 residues long. Germline CDR1 SGHNT, CDR2 YENEEA. The CDR3 DNA reads as TGTGCCAGCAGCTTAGGGGGAGAGAATGAGCAGTTCTTC. As protein: CASSLGGENEQFF.

The chain couples TRBV30 to TRBJ1-1, with D perhaps matching TRBD1 (5 bases). Germline V lookup: CDR1 GTSNPN, CDR2 SVGIG (reference sequence). The V and J ends lost 4 bases and 3 bases respectively, with 9 bases between them. This CDR3 contains 12 residues. The CDR3 loop is CAWNAGHTEAFF. As DNA, the CDR3 is TGTGCCTGGAACGCAGGGCACACTGAAGCTTTCTTT.

The V gene is TRBV4-1, the J gene TRBJ2-7; possibly TRBD2 for D (7 bases). The CDR3 contains 15 residues. Trimming removed 3 bases at V and 5 bases at J, with 17 bases between. Germline loops: CDR1 MGHRA, CDR2 YSYEKL. The CDR3 DNA is TGCGCCAGCAGCCAGGGGGGGACATTCCTTGACGAGCAGTACTTC. It is translated as CASSQGGTFLDEQYF.

This sequence joins TRBV9 and TRBJ1-1, with D perhaps TRBD1 (6 bases). Between the trimmed V and J ends, which lost 3 bases and 0 bases, there was a span of 9 bases. This CDR3 region has 14 residues. Germline assignment: CDR1 SGDLS and CDR2 YYNGEE. CDR3 DNA: TGTGCCAGCAGCGAGACAGGCATGAACACTGAAGCTTTCTTT. Translating it yields CASSETGMNTEAFF.

The J gene is TRBJ2-5, the V gene TRBV11-2, with D perhaps TRBD1 (6 bases). This CDR3 comprises 15 residues. V dropped 4 bases and J dropped 0 bases, with 12 bases sitting between them. Germline V gene sequence: CDR1 SGHAT, CDR2 FQNNGV. The CDR3, as DNA: TGTGCCAGCAGCTCAGGGGTTGCGTACCAAGAGACCCAGTACTTC. Translated, it gives CASSSGVAYQETQYF. Supplemented by reference TRBV11-2 and TRBJ2-5, the full variable domain reads EAGVAQSPRYKIIEKRQSVAFWCNPISGHATLYWYQQILGQGPKLLIQFQNNGVVDDSQLPKDRFSAERLKGVDSTLKIQPAKLEDSAVYLCASSSGVAYQETQYFGPGTRLLVL.

The V call is TRBV7-7, the J call TRBJ2-2, with 10 bases aligning to TRBD1. Germline loops: CDR1 SSHAT, CDR2 FNYEAQ (reference sequence). The CDR3 loop spans 20 amino acids. The V gene end was trimmed by 5 bases and the J gene end by 6 bases; junction bases not matched to a gene: 21. The CDR3 DNA reads TGTGCCAGCAGCCCATACTATTCCCCAACCGGGACAGGGGTGTCCGGGGAGCTGTTTTTT. Its protein is CASSPYYSPTGTGVSGELFF.

V is TRBV27 and J is TRBJ2-5; no clear D gene. The CDR3 sequence is 15 residues long. Germline V gives CDR1 MNHEY, CDR2 SMNVEV (reference sequence). Trimming cost V 2 bases and J 4 bases, with 14 bases left between them. CDR3 residues: CASSLIISSVETQYF. The CDR3 DNA follows: TGTGCCAGCAGTTTAATAATCAGCAGCGTAGAGACCCAGTACTTC.

V usage is TRBV7-8 and J usage is TRBJ2-7; D not resolved. This CDR3 has 12 amino acids. Trimming pared 5 bases from V and 1 base from J, leaving 6 bases between. CDR1 SGHVS and CDR2 FQNEAQ come from the germline V gene. CDR3 coding DNA: TGTGCCAGCAGCCTCCGGTCCTACGAGCAGTACTTC. Translation: CASSLRSYEQYF.

This clone showed up just once. This chain links TRBV9 with TRBJ2-3; 8 bases are shared with TRBD1. The trim removed 0 bases at V and 6 bases at J, leaving 9 bases unmatched. The length of the CDR3 is 16 residues. Looked up from germline, CDR1 is SGDLS and CDR2 is YYNGEE. CDR3 coding DNA: TGTGCCAGCAGCGTAGGAACGGCAGGGGGCGAGGATACGCAGTATTTT. Translation: CASSVGTAGGEDTQYF.

This clone was picked up one time. The rearrangement uses TRBV6-5 and TRBJ1-2, with TRBD1 matching over 12 bases. The J segment lost 7 bases and the V segment lost 6 bases, leaving 9 bases of the junction unmatched. This CDR3 spans 15 amino acids. Germline V gives CDR1 MNHEY, CDR2 SVGAGI. The chain's CDR3 is CASSLPGQGARGYTF. CDR3 in DNA: TGTGCCAGCAGCCTCCCGGGACAGGGGGCGCGTGGCTACACCTTC.

Notes on this clone: A junction boundary mismatches the germline segment, possibly from a read error. This chain links TRBV29-1 with TRBJ2-7; D might be TRBD2 (6 bases). The CDR3 spans 14 residues. The germline gives CDR1 SQVTM, CDR2 ANQGSEA. CDR3 in DNA: TGCAGCGTAGAAGACTTGGGGGGCTCCTACGAGCAGTACTTC. Amino acid sequence: CSVEDLGGSYEQYF.